This T cell receptor (beta chain) emerged from a study of shared clonotypes between healthy human individuals. In the study overall: CD4 naive and CD4 memory each took three plates per donor, while CD8 naive took two and CD8 memory one. Points from the study as a whole: A few donors showed sharing of about 4.6% of naive CD4 clonotypes.

The CDR3 covers 13 residues. Per the germline V gene, CDR1 is MDHEN and CDR2 is SYDVKM. The junction had 2 bases not matched to a gene; V was cut back by 3 bases and J by 7 bases. A note on this clone: The antigen remains undetermined.

Profiling relied on immunoSEQ multiplex PCR, and the TCRdb table lists in-frame clones only, not all of them. The table has approximately 2.4 million clones, approximately 95% seen once; the top ten hold around 0.13%. Splitting the CD4+ cells yielded a CD45RA+ naive subset and a CD45RA-negative memory subset. The chain couples TRBV28 to TRBJ2-5, with 10 bases identical to TRBD1. Sequencing input: naive CD4+ T cells sorted from blood. Subset meaning: CD45RA+ positively selected. The source is a man aged 18 to 29 in good health. The DNA of the CDR3 is TGTGCCAGCAGTTTGGACAGGGGGGGGACCCAGTACTTC. Translating it yields CASSLDRGGTQYF.